A single sample gave rise to the 32 T cell receptor beta chains below, sequenced in a study of persistence of HIV-infected CD4 T cells. Lysates of CMV-infected fibroblasts at around 9.9 ug/mL stimulated these cells. CD4+ T cells upregulating both CD40 ligand and CD69 were sorted as responding cells. This was the immunoSEQ version 4 assay in survey mode. Generated by immunoSEQ multiplex PCR, the TCRdb table keeps only in-frame clones and is missing some. The sample has roughly 14,000 clones; about 65% are singletons. No antigen has been identified for these receptors. The sample consisted of CD4+ T cells sorted from PBMCs after approximately 19-hour stimulation, taken from a patient who received antiretroviral therapy. The receptors were sampled from an adult man with HIV who was CMV-seropositive.

The chain joins TRBV19 to TRBJ2-1; 10 bases fit TRBD2. This CDR3 is built from 15 residues. V lost 0 bases and J lost 8; bases outside the gene matches: 4. In germline, CDR1 is LNHDA, CDR2 SQIVND (reference sequence). CDR3 residues: CASSIEAGGPYEQFF. The CDR3 DNA is TGTGCCAGTAGTATAGAAGCGGGGGGGCCTTATGAGCAGTTCTTC.

This clone occurred a few times. The chain employs TRBV19 and TRBJ1-2; the D gene is possibly TRBD1 (5 bases). The CDR3 consists of 13 residues. The V gene lost 4 bases and the J gene lost 1 base, with 7 bases spanning the gap. Looked up from germline, CDR1 is LNHDA and CDR2 is SQIVND (reference sequence). The CDR3 is CASSRDSNYGYTF. The CDR3 DNA sequence: TGTGCCAGTAGTAGAGACAGTAACTATGGCTACACCTTC.

This rearrangement joins TRBV28 to TRBJ1-2; 12 bases align to TRBD1. V was pared by 5 bases and J by 7 bases, with 5 bases of the junction left unmatched. CDR1 is MDHEN, CDR2 SYDVKM, per germline. This CDR3 is built from 14 residues. The CDR3 region has the DNA TGTGCCAGCAGTCGGGACAGGGGGCTGAGTGGCTACACCTTC. It yields the protein CASSRDRGLSGYTF.

The chain employs TRBV18 and TRBJ2-2; 7 bases align to TRBD1. CDR1 is KGHSH and CDR2 is LQKENI in the germline V gene. V lost 3 bases, J lost 4 bases, and 8 bases stayed unmatched. The CDR3 extends over 16 amino acids. CDR3: CASSPIDRASTGELFF. CDR3 coding DNA: TGTGCCAGCTCACCGATAGACAGGGCCTCCACCGGGGAGCTGTTTTTT.

V is TRBV28 and J is TRBJ1-6; a possible D gene is TRBD1 (5 bases). V lost 6 bases to trimming and J lost 3 bases, with 21 bases between them. Germline V lookup: CDR1 MDHEN, CDR2 SYDVKM. This CDR3 has 18 amino acids. CDR3 sequence (DNA): TGTGCCAGCAGCCTACTACCAGGGAGAGGTTACTATAATTCACCCCTCCACTTT. This gives the protein CASSLLPGRGYYNSPLHF.

In this sample, this clone turned up a few times. This rearrangement joins TRBV27 to TRBJ2-7; the match to TRBD1 covers 10 bases. Germline V lookup: CDR1 MNHEY, CDR2 SMNVEV (reference sequence). The CDR3 length is 15 residues. V lost 6 bases and J lost 0; bases outside the gene matches: 5. The CDR3 bases are TGTGCCAGCAGCCCGACAGGGGGCAGCTCCTACGAGCAGTACTTC. Protein product: CASSPTGGSSYEQYF.

The chain has TRBV6-5 and TRBJ1-2; 8 nucleotides match TRBD1. The CDR3 has 15 residues. V lost 0 bases, J lost 7 bases, and 7 bases stayed unmatched. Looked up from germline, CDR1 is MNHEY and CDR2 is SVGAGI. The CDR3 nucleotides are TGTGCCAGCAGTTACTCGAGGACAGGGCGCAGTGGCTACACCTTC. It specifies CASSYSRTGRSGYTF.

Only a few counts were recorded for this clone. J is TRBJ2-7 and V is TRBV2, with TRBD1 as a possible D gene (6 bases). In germline, CDR1 is SNHLY, CDR2 FYNNEI. The CDR3 consists of 11 residues. Trimming cost V 10 bases and J 3 bases, with 10 bases left between them. CDR3 amino acids: CAINRDYEQYF. Written as DNA, the CDR3 is TGTGCCATCAACAGGGACTACGAGCAGTACTTC.

The chain links TRBV28 to TRBJ1-1; unclear D gene. V was pared by 7 bases and J by 5 bases, with 14 bases between. Germline V gives CDR1 MDHEN, CDR2 SYDVKM. This CDR3 has 13 amino acids. CDR3 sequence: CASKNRPRTEAFF. In DNA form, the CDR3 reads TGTGCCAGCAAGAACAGACCTAGGACTGAAGCTTTCTTT.

The rearrangement uses TRBV15 and TRBJ1-2; 7 bases are a match to TRBD1. The V and J ends lost 0 bases and 5 bases, in that order; junction bases with no gene match: 9. The V gene's germline CDR1 is LNHNV and CDR2 YYDKDF (reference sequence). This CDR3 is built from 16 residues. The CDR3 sequence: CATSRDRAGGMYGYTF. In DNA, the CDR3 is TGTGCCACCAGCAGAGATAGGGCAGGGGGGATGTATGGCTACACCTTC.

The rearrangement joins TRBV28 to TRBJ1-2; perhaps TRBD1 as D (6 bases). Germline-derived CDR1 and CDR2 are MDHEN and SYDVKM. This CDR3 has 13 amino acids. V was clipped by 4 bases and J by 5 bases, with 11 bases between them. The CDR3 nucleotides read TGTGCCAGCAGTTCGCCCGACAGGTATGGCTACACCTTC. This gives the protein CASSSPDRYGYTF.

V is TRBV28 and J is TRBJ2-6; weak D call: TRBD2 (6 bases). Trimming left V 7 bases short and J 0 bases short, with 16 bases between. The CDR3 runs 17 residues. Looked up from germline, CDR1 is MDHEN and CDR2 is SYDVKM. The CDR3 nucleotides are TGTGCCAGCACGGGACGGGACTGGGGCTCTGGGGCCAACGTCCTGACTTTC. Translating gives CASTGRDWGSGANVLTF.

The chain couples TRBV5-8 to TRBJ1-1; 8 nucleotides align to TRBD1. This CDR3 has 14 amino acids. Germline V gene data show CDR1 as SGHTS and CDR2 as YDEGEE. The trim removed 4 bases at V and 1 base at J, leaving 3 bases unmatched. The CDR3 DNA reads TGTGCCAGCAGCAGGGGACAGGCGAACACTGAAGCTTTCTTT. Protein product: CASSRGQANTEAFF.

The chain has TRBV10-2 and TRBJ2-3; 10 nucleotides agree with TRBD2. CDR1 is WSHSY, CDR2 SAAADI, per germline. V shed 3 bases, J shed 5 bases, and the junction held 11 bases outside the gene matches. The CDR3 runs to 17 residues. CDR3 protein: CASSEREERGGVDTQYF. CDR3 DNA: TGCGCCAGCAGTGAACGGGAGGAGCGGGGGGGCGTAGATACGCAGTATTTT.

The chain combines TRBV7-3 with TRBJ2-1; unclear D gene. The CDR3 runs 13 residues. Trimming shortened V by 5 bases and J by 4 bases, and 9 bases separated the two germline ends. CDR1 SGHTA and CDR2 FQGTGA come from the germline V gene. The chain's CDR3 is CASSPGGYNEQFF. DNA of the CDR3: TGTGCCAGCAGCCCAGGTGGGTACAATGAGCAGTTCTTC.

The rearrangement links TRBV5-1 to TRBJ2-3, with 8 bases that match TRBD2. Germline V gene lookup returns CDR1 SGHRS and CDR2 YFSETQ. V gave up 4 bases and J gave up 5 bases; unmatched junction bases: 12. The CDR3 totals 16 residues. The CDR3 sequence: CASSPLFGGGKDTQYF. CDR3 DNA sequence: TGCGCCAGCAGCCCACTGTTCGGGGGGGGCAAAGATACGCAGTATTTT.

The rearrangement uses TRBV12-3 or TRBV12-4 and TRBJ2-3, with 9 bases identical to TRBD2. V lost 8 bases and J lost 7; bases outside the gene matches: 7. This CDR3 has 13 amino acids. The CDR3 nucleotides read TGTGCCAGCGGGGCGGGGGGGAGGAATACGCAGTATTTT. It encodes CASGAGGRNTQYF.

This chain uses TRBV3-1 (or the pseudogene TRBV3-2) with TRBJ2-1; 11 bases align to TRBD2. CDR3 length equals 16 residues. The germline V gene encodes CDR1 LGHDT and CDR2 YNNKEL (reference sequence). J was trimmed by 6 bases and V by 4 bases; bases with no gene match: 8. CDR3 protein: CASSRLAGGLANEQFF. CDR3 DNA: TGTGCCAGCAGCCGTCTAGCGGGGGGTTTGGCCAATGAGCAGTTCTTC.

The V gene is TRBV5-5, the J gene TRBJ2-3; D call uncertain. Germline V CDR1 and CDR2: SGHKS, YYEKEE (reference sequence). V was clipped by 2 bases and J by 2 bases, with 15 bases between them. This CDR3 spans 16 amino acids. CDR3: CASSFDHRLPTDTQYF. CDR3 coding DNA: TGTGCCAGCAGCTTTGATCACAGACTTCCCACAGATACGCAGTATTTT.

This clone has a handful of counts. The chain uses TRBV18 and TRBJ2-1; 12 nucleotides line up with TRBD2. Germline lookup yields CDR1 KGHSH and CDR2 LQKENI. The CDR3 sequence is 15 residues long. V lost 4 bases and J lost 4; bases outside the gene matches: 2. The CDR3 sequence is CASSLLAGGYNEQFF. The CDR3 DNA reads TGTGCCAGCTCACTTCTAGCGGGGGGGTACAATGAGCAGTTCTTC.

The rearrangement uses TRBV7-2 and TRBJ2-3; weak D call: TRBD1 (5 bases). This CDR3 is 15 amino acids long. The germline gives CDR1 SGHTA, CDR2 FQGNSA. The ends were cut back, 2 bases at V and 9 bases at J, with 18 bases in the middle. CDR3 in DNA: TGTGCCAGCAGCTTACAGGGATTGAGTTCCCCGACGCAGTATTTT. Amino acid sequence: CASSLQGLSSPTQYF. The full variable domain, completed using reference TRBV7-2 and TRBJ2-3, is GAGVSQSPSNKVTEKGKDVELRCDPISGHTALYWYRQSLGQGLEFLIYFQGNSAPDKSGLPSDRFSAERTGGSVSTLTIQRTQQEDSAVYLCASSLQGLSSPTQYFGPGTRLTVL.

The chain combines TRBV5-1 with TRBJ1-2; the D gene is possibly TRBD1 (6 bases). Germline V gene sequence: CDR1 SGHRS, CDR2 YFSETQ. V lost 0 bases and J 6 bases, leaving 15 bases between the germline ends. This CDR3 contains 15 residues. DNA for the CDR3: TGCGCCAGCAGCTTGGAGGGGGGGCGTGTTAATGGCTACACCTTC. Amino acid sequence: CASSLEGGRVNGYTF.

The V gene is TRBV5-1, the J gene TRBJ2-3; TRBD2 matches 9 bases. The V gene end was trimmed by 4 bases and the J gene end by 4 bases; junction bases not matched to a gene: 4. Looked up from germline, CDR1 is SGHRS and CDR2 is YFSETQ. This CDR3 contains 14 residues. CDR3 DNA: TGCGCCAGCAGCACAATAGCGGGGGCAGATACGCAGTATTTT. Protein product: CASSTIAGADTQYF.

This clone appeared a single time. The gene calls are TRBV11-3 and TRBJ1-1, with TRBD1 matching 8 bases. The V gene's germline CDR1 is SGHNT and CDR2 YENEEA. V shed 1 base and J 6 bases; nucleotides not matched to a gene: 10. The CDR3 has 16 residues. DNA of the CDR3: TGTGCCAGCAGCTTAGGACAGGGGCGAGCCAACGCTGAAGCTTTCTTT. Translated, it gives CASSLGQGRANAEAFF.

This clone is labeled large. The chain is built from TRBV3-1 (or the pseudogene TRBV3-2) and TRBJ2-1; 7 nucleotides match TRBD2. From germline, CDR1 is LGHDT and CDR2 YNNKEL (reference sequence). The V gene end was trimmed by 6 bases and the J gene end by 12 bases; junction bases not matched to a gene: 17. The CDR3 is 15 amino acids. The CDR3 region is CASRETSRVLQRQFF. CDR3 DNA: TGTGCCAGCAGGGAGACTAGCAGAGTCCTGCAGAGGCAGTTCTTC.

V usage is TRBV12-5 and J usage is TRBJ2-6, with no clear D. CDR1 is LGHNT, CDR2 FRNRAP, per germline. The V and J ends lost 6 bases and 0 bases respectively, with 12 bases between them. The CDR3 is made up of 16 amino acids. In nucleotides, the CDR3 is TGTGCTAGTGGGATACGAGTGACCTCTGGGGCCAACGTCCTGACTTTC. Translating gives CASGIRVTSGANVLTF.

This rearrangement joins TRBV21-1 to TRBJ2-7; the table's D call TRBD2 went unverified against the DNA. TRBV21-1 is a known pseudogene. There are 15 residues in the CDR3. The CDR3 DNA reads as TGTGCCAGCAGCGACCTAGCGGGGGCCTCCTACGAGCAGTACTTC. It translates to CASSDLAGASYEQYF.

The chain recombines TRBV5-1 with TRBJ2-2; 10 bases agree with TRBD2. J was trimmed by 1 base and V by 2 bases; bases with no gene match: 8. The CDR3 runs to 18 residues. The germline gives CDR1 SGHRS, CDR2 YFSETQ. DNA of the CDR3: TGCGCCAGCAGCTTATGGGGTAGCGGGGGGCTGAACACCGGGGAGCTGTTTTTT. It encodes CASSLWGSGGLNTGELFF.

The rearrangement uses TRBV6-5 and TRBJ2-1; D remains unclear. The germline CDR1 and CDR2 sequences are MNHEY and SVGAGI. This CDR3 comprises 15 residues. Trimming cost V 5 bases and J 0 bases, with 11 bases left between them. CDR3 DNA sequence: TGTGCCAGCAGTCCGATTTTTAGCTCCTACAATGAGCAGTTCTTC. It codes for CASSPIFSSYNEQFF.

This clone was counted only a few times. This chain joins TRBV6-5 and TRBJ1-2, with 9 positions matching TRBD1. There are 15 residues in the CDR3. V shed 6 bases, J shed 1 base, and the junction held 6 bases outside the gene matches. Germline V lookup: CDR1 MNHEY, CDR2 SVGAGI. The CDR3 sequence: CASRGTGIGNYGYTF. The CDR3 nucleotides read TGTGCCAGCAGAGGGACAGGGATCGGTAACTATGGCTACACCTTC.

J is TRBJ2-7 and V is TRBV24-1; D ambiguous. Trimming took 9 bases from V and 2 from J, leaving 34 bases between them. Germline CDR1 reads KGHDR; CDR2 reads SFDVKD. This CDR3 is 20 amino acids long. CDR3 residues: CATPLTQDVVSRITAYEQYF. The CDR3 DNA reads TGTGCCACCCCCCTAACCCAAGATGTGGTGTCTAGGATAACCGCCTACGAGCAGTACTTC.

The chain has TRBV19 and TRBJ2-4; no reliable D call. The CDR3 is made up of 15 amino acids. Trimming removed 1 base from V and 7 bases from J, with 14 bases in between. Germline values: CDR1 LNHDA, CDR2 SQIVND (reference sequence). This CDR3 is CASSIAPGPRNIQYF. Written as DNA, the CDR3 is TGTGCCAGTAGTATAGCCCCGGGCCCCCGGAACATTCAGTACTTC.